This note documents a single T cell receptor (beta chain) sequence. The data belong to a study of blood T cell repertoires in COVID-19. Trimming left V 3 bases short and J 2 bases short, with 12 bases between. CDR3 size: 14 residues. Germline V gives CDR1 SGHDT, CDR2 YYEEEE. TCRdb's table, derived via immunoSEQ multiplex PCR, lists solely in-frame clones and lacks some. The data contain tens of thousands of clones, 80% of them seen just once; the ten biggest clones take up under 7.5%. The TCR comes from a man aged 55 to 70 with acute or convalescent COVID-19. What was sequenced was peripheral blood. The chain uses TRBV5-6 and TRBJ2-7, with D perhaps TRBD2 (6 bases). CDR3 coding DNA: TGTGCCAGCAGCTGGTGGCGGGGTGCCTACGAGCAGTACTTC. It translates to CASSWWRGAYEQYF.